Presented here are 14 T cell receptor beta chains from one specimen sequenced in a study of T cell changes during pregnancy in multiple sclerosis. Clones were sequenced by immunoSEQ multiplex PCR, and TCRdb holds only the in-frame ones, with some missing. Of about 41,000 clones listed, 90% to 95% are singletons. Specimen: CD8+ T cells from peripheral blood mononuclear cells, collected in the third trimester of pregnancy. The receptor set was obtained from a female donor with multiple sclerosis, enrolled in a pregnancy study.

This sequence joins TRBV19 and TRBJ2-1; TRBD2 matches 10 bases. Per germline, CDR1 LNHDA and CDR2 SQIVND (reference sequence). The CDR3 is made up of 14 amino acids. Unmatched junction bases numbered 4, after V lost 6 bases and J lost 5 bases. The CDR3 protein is CASRAGGPHNEQFF. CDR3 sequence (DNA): TGTGCCAGTAGAGCGGGAGGGCCCCACAATGAGCAGTTCTTC.

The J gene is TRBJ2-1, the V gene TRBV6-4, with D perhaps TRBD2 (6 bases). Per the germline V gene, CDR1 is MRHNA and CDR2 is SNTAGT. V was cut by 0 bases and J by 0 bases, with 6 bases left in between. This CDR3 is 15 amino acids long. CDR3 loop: CASSDSSGSYNEQFF. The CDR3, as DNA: TGTGCCAGCAGTGACTCTAGCGGCTCCTACAATGAGCAGTTCTTC.

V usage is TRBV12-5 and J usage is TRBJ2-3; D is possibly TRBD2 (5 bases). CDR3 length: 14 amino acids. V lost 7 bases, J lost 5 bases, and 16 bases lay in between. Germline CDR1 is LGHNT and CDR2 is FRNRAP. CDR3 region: CASAGRVGRDTQYF. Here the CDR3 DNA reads TGTGCTAGTGCTGGGCGGGTCGGTAGAGATACGCAGTATTTT.

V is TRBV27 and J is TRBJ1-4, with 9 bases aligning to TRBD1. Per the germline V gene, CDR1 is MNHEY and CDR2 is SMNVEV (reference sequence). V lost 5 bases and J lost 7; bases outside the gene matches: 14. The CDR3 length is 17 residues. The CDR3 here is CASSRTGAGPLSEKLFF. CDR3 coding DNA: TGTGCCAGCAGTCGGACAGGGGCCGGACCCTTGAGTGAAAAACTGTTTTTT. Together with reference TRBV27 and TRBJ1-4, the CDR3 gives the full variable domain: EAQVTQNPRYLITVTGKKLTVTCSQNMNHEYMSWYRQDPGLGLRQIYYSMNVEVTDKGDVPEGYKVSRKEKRNFPLILESPSPNQTSLYFCASSRTGAGPLSEKLFFGSGTQLSVL.

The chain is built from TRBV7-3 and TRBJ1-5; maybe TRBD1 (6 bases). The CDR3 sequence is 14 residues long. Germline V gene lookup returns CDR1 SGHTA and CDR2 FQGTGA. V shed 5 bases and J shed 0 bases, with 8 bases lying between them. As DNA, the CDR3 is TGTGCCAGCAGCCCACAGGGTAGCAATCAGCCCCAGCATTTT. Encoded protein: CASSPQGSNQPQHF.

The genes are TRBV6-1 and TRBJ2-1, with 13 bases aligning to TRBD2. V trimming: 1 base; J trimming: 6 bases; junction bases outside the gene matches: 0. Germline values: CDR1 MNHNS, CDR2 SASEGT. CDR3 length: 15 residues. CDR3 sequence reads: CASSEGLAGGNEQFF. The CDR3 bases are TGTGCCAGCAGTGAAGGACTAGCGGGAGGCAATGAGCAGTTCTTC.

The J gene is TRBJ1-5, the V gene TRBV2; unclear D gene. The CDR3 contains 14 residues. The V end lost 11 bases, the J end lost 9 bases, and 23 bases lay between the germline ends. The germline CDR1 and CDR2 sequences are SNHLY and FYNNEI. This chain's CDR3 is CAVTGNDGNGPQHF. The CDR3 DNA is TGTGCCGTGACGGGGAACGACGGCAATGGGCCCCAGCATTTT.

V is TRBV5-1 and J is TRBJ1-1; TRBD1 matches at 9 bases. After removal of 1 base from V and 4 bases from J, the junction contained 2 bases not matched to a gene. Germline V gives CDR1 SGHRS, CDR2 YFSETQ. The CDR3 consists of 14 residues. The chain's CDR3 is CASSLLGQGTEAFF. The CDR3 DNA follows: TGCGCCAGCAGCTTGTTGGGACAGGGCACTGAAGCTTTCTTT. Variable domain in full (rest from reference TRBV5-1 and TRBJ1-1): KAGVTQTPRYLIKTRGQQVTLSCSPISGHRSVSWYQQTPGQGLQFLFEYFSETQRNKGNFPGRFSGRQFSNSRSEMNVSTLELGDSALYLCASSLLGQGTEAFFGQGTRLTVV.

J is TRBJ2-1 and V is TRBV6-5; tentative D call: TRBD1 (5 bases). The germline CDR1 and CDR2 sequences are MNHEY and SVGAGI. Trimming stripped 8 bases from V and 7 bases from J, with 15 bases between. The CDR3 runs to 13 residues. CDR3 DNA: TGTGCCAGCGTTGGGGCGGCCGAAAATGAGCAGTTCTTC. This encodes CASVGAAENEQFF.

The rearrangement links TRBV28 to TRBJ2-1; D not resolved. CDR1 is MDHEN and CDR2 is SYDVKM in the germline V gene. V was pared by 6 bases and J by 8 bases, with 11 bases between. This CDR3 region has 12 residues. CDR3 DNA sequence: TGTGCCAGCAGACATTTCCTTGATGAGCAGTTCTTC. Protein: CASRHFLDEQFF.

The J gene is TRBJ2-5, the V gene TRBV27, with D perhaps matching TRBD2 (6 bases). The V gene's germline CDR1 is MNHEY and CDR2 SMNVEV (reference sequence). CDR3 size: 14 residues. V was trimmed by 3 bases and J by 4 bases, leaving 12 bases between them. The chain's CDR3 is CASSFGGRPETQYF. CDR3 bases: TGTGCCAGCAGTTTTGGGGGGAGACCAGAGACCCAGTACTTC.

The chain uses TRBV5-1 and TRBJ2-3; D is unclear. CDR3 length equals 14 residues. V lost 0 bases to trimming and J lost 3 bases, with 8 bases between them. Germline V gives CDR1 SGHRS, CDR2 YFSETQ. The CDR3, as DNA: TGCGCCAGCAGCTTGGTCCTAGAAACAGATACGCAGTATTTT. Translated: CASSLVLETDTQYF.

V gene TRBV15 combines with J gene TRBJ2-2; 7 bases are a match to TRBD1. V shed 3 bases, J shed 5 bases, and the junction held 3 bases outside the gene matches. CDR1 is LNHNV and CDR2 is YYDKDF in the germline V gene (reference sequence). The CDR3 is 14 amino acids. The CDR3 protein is CATSSDRETGELFF. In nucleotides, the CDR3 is TGTGCCACCAGCAGTGACAGGGAAACCGGGGAGCTGTTTTTT.

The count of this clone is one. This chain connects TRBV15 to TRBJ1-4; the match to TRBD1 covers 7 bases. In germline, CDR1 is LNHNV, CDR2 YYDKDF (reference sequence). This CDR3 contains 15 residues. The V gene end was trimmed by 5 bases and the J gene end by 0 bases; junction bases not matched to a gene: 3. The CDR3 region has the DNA TGTGCCACCAGCGGAGGGACAGCAACTAATGAAAAACTGTTTTTT. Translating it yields CATSGGTATNEKLFF. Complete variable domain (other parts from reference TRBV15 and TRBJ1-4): DAMVIQNPRYQVTQFGKPVTLSCSQTLNHNVMYWYQQKSSQAPKLLFHYYDKDFNNEADTPDNFQSRRPNTSFCFLDIRSPGLGDTAMYLCATSGGTATNEKLFFGSGTQLSVL.